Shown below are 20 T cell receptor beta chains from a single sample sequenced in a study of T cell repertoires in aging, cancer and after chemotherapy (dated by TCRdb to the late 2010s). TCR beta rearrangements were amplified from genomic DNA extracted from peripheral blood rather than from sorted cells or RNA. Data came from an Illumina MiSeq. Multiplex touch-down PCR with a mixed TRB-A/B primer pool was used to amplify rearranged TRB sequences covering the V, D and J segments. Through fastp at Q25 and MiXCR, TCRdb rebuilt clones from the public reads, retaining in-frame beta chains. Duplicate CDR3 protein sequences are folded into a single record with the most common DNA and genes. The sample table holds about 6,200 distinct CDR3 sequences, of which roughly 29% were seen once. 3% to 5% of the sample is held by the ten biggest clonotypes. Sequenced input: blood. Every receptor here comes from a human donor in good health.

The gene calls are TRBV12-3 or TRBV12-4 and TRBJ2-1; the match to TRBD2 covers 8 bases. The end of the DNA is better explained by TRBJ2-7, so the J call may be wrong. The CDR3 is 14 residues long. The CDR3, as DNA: TGTGCCAGCAGTCCCCGGGAGGGCTACAATGAGCAGTACTTC. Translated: CASSPREGYNEQYF.

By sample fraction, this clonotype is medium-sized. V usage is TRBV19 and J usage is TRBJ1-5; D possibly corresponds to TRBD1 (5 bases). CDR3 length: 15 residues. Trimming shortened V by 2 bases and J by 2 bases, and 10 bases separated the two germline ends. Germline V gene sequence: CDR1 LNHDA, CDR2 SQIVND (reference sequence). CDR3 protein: CASSIPDTGNQPQHF. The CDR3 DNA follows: TGTGCCAGTAGTATACCGGACACAGGCAATCAGCCCCAGCATTTT. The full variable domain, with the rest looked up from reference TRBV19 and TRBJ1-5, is DGGITQSPKYLFRKEGQNVTLSCEQNLNHDAMYWYRQDPGQGLRLIYYSQIVNDFQKGDIAEGYSVSREKKESFPLTVTSAQKNPTAFYLCASSIPDTGNQPQHFGDGTRLSIL.

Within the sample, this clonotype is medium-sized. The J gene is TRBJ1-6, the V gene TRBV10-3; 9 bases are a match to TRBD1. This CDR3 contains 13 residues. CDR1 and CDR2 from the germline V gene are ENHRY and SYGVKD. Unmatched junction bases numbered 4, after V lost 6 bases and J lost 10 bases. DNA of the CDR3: TGTGCCATCAGACAGGGGGCTAAATCACCCCTCCACTTT. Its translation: CAIRQGAKSPLHF.

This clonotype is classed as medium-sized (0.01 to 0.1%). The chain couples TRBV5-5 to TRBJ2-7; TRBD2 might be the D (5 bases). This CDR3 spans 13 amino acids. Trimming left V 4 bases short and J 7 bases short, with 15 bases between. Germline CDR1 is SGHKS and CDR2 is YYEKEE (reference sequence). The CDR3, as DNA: TGTGCCAGCAGCCCCCATGGGGAGAGGGAGCAGTACGTC. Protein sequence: CASSPHGEREQYV.

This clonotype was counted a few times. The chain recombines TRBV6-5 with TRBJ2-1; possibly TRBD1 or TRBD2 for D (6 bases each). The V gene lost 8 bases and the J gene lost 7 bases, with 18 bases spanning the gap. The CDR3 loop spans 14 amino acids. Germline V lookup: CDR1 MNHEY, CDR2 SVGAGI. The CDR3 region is CASCRRGFSNEQFF. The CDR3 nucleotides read TGTGCCAGCTGCCGGAGGGGGTTTTCTAATGAGCAGTTCTTC.

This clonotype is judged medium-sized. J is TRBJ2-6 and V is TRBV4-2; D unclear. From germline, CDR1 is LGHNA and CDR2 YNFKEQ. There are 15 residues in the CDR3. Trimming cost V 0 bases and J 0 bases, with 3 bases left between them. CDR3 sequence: CASSQDNSGANVLTF. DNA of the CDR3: TGTGCCAGCAGCCAAGACAACTCTGGGGCCAACGTCCTGACTTTC.

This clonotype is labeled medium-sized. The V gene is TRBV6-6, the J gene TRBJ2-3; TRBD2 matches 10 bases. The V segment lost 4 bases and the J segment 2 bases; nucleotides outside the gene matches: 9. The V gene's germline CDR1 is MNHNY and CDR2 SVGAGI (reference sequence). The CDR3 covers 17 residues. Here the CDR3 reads CASSFPRTSGHTDTQYF. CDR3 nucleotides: TGTGCCAGCAGTTTCCCACGGACTAGCGGCCACACAGATACGCAGTATTTT.

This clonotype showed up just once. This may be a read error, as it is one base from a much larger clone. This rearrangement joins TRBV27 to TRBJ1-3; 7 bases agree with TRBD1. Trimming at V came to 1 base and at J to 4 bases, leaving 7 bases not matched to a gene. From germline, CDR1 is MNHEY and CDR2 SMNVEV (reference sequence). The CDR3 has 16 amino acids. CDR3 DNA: TGTGCCAGCAGTTTATTTCGCACAGGGGTCGGAAACACCATATATTTT. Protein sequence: CASSLFRTGVGNTIYF.

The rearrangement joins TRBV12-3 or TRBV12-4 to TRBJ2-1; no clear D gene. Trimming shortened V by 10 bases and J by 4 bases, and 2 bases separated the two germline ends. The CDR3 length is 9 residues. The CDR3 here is CAIYNEQFF. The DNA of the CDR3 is TGTGCCATTTACAATGAGCAGTTCTTC.

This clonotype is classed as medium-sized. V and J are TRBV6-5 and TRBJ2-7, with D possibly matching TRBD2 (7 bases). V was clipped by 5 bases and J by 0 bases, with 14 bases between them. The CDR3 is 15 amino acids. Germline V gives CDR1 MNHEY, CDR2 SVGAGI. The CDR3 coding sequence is TGTGCCAGCAGTGCGGGGGCGTCGGGCTCCTACGAGCAGTACGTC. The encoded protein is CASSAGASGSYEQYV.

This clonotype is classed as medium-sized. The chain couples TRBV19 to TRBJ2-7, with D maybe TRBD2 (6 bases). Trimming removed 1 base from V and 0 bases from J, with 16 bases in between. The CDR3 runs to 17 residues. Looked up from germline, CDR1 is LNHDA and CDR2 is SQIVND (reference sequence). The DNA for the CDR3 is TGTGCCAGTAGTATAGTCGTCAGTCCCGGGGGCTCCTACGAGCAGTACGTC. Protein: CASSIVVSPGGSYEQYV.

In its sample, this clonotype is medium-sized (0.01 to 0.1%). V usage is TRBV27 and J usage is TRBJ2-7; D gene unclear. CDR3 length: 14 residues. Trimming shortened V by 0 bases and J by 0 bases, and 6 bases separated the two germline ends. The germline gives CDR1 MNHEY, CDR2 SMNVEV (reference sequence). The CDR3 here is CASSLSGDSYEQYF. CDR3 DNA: TGTGCCAGCAGTTTATCTGGGGACTCCTACGAGCAGTACTTC.

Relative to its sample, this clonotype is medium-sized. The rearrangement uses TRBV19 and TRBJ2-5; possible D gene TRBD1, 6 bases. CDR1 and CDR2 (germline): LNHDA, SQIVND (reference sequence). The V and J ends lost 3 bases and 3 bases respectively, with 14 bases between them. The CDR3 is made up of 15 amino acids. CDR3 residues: CASSMEVGQKETQYF. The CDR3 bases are TGTGCCAGTAGTATGGAGGTAGGACAGAAAGAGACCCAGTACTTC.

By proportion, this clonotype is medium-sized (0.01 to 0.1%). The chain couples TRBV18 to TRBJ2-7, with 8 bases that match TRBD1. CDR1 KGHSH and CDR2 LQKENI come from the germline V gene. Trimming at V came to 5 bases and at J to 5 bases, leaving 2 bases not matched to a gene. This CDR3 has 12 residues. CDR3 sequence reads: CASSSTGDEQYV. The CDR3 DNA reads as TGTGCCAGCTCATCGACAGGGGACGAGCAGTACGTC.

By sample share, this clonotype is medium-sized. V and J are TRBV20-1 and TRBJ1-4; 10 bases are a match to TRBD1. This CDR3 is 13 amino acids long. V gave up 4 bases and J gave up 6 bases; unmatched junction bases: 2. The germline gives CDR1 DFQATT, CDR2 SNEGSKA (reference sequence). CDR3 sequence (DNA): TGCAGTGCTACGACAGGGGGCCATGAAAAACTGTTTTTT. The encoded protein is CSATTGGHEKLFF.

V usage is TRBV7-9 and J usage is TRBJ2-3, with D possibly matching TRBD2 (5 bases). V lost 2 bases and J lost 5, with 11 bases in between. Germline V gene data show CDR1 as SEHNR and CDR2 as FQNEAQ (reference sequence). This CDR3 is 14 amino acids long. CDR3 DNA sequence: TGTGCCAGCAGCTTAATAGTGGCGGGAGATACGCAGTATTTT. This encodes CASSLIVAGDTQYF.

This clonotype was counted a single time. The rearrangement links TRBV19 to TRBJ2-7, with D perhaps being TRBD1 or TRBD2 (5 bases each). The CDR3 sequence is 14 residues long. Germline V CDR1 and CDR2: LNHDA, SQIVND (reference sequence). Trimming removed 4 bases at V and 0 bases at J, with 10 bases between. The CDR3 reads CASSSRGSSYEQYV. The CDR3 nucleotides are TGTGCCAGTAGTAGTCGGGGCAGCTCCTACGAGCAGTACGTC.

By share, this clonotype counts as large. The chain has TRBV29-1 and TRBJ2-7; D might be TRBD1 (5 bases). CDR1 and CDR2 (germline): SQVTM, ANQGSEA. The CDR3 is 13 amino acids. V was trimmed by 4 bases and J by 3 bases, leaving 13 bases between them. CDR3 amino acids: CSVAGQDGYEQYF. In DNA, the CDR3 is TGCAGCGTTGCAGGACAAGACGGCTACGAGCAGTACTTC.

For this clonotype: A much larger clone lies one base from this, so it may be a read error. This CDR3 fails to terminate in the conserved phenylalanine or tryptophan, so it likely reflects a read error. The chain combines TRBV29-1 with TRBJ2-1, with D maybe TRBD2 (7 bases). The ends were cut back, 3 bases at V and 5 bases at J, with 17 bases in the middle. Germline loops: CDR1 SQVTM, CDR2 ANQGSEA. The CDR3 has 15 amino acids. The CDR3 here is CSVDWWGGMNNEQFI. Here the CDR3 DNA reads TGCAGCGTTGATTGGTGGGGGGGCATGAACAATGAGCAGTTCATC.

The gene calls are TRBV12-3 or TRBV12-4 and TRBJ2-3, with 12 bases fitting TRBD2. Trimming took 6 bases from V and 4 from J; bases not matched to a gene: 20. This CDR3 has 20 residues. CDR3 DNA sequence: TGTGCCAGCAGCTCGCCCCCGACTAGCGGGAGAAGATACGCCGCAGATACGCAGTATTTT. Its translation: CASSSPPTSGRRYAADTQYF.